This TCR beta chain derives from a study of early T cells in non-severe SARS-CoV-2 infection. Trimming took 1 base from V and 7 from J; bases not matched to a gene: 6. The germline CDR1 and CDR2 sequences are SEHNR and FQNEAQ (reference sequence). The CDR3 contains 15 residues. TCRdb re-called the 5' RACE reads through MiXCR, storing one row per CDR3 protein. Of more than 70,000 distinct CDR3 sequences listed, roughly an eighth were seen once; the top ten hold under 8%. This clonotype has only a few counts. Sample: whole blood. This clonotype originated in an adult who was a healthcare worker with PCR-confirmed SARS-CoV-2 infection or an uninfected control (not recorded which). The rearrangement joins TRBV7-9 to TRBJ1-4, with 7 nucleotides matching TRBD1. CDR3 bases: TGTGCCAGCAGCTTAGGCGGCAGGGGGGGTGAAAAACTGTTTTTT. Amino acids: CASSLGGRGGEKLFF.